The clone carrying this T cell receptor (beta chain) occurred many times. Its antigen is unknown. This record belongs to a study of molecular identifiers for immune sequencing clone quantification. Turning to the study itself: Replicate experiments divided RNA from around 20,000 or 100,000 naive CD8 cells into five parts and sequenced four.

TCRdb processed the PCR reads anew with MiXCR; each CDR3 protein has one entry. The sample carries about 36,000 distinct CDR3 sequences, around 18% recorded once. The study, taken as a whole, reports: In CMV-specific effectors, clones above 20 copies held over 99% of molecules; naive, under 1%. Identical TCR molecules sharing a barcode could underestimate highly expanded clone sizes.

Naive CD8 T cells were sorted, and the gate applied was CD8+CD4-CCR7+CD45RA+. The source is a human donor in good health. Some libraries in this study had Jurkat cell RNA spiked in. The sequenced material came from naive CD8+ T cells from blood, with Jurkat cell RNA spiked in. Described subset: FACS-sorted CD8+CD4-CCR7+CD45RA+ naive T cells.

The CDR3 sequence: CASSEDGTVTAYEQYF. The CDR3 bases are TGTGCCAGCAGTGAAGATGGGACAGTGACGGCCTACGAGCAGTACTTC. The chain joins TRBV2 to TRBJ2-7; TRBD1 matches at 7 bases. Germline CDR1 SNHLY, CDR2 FYNNEI. V was clipped by 1 base and J by 2 bases; unmatched bases: 8. This CDR3 is built from 16 residues. The variable domain in full, completed from reference TRBV2 and TRBJ2-7, reads EPEVTQTPSHQVTQMGQEVILRCVPISNHLYFYWYRQILGQKVEFLVSFYNNEISEKSEIFDDQFSVERPDGSNFTLKIRSTKLEDSAMYFCASSEDGTVTAYEQYFGPGTRLTVT.